Below are 6 T cell receptor beta chains sequenced from a single sample in a study of tissue T cells after allogeneic stem cell transplantation. Produced via immunoSEQ multiplex PCR; TCRdb's table is partial and in-frame only. The table has about 43,000 clones, roughly 92% seen once; the top ten hold about 4%. The sequences come from blood, collected before transplantation. All receptors come from a woman aged 40 to 75 who later had graft-versus-host disease after an allogeneic stem cell transplant.

The J gene is TRBJ2-1, the V gene TRBV5-1; maybe TRBD2 (6 bases). Germline CDR1 and CDR2: SGHRS and YFSETQ. V lost 4 bases and J 1 base, leaving 21 bases between the germline ends. The CDR3 spans 18 residues. The CDR3 DNA reads as TGCGCCAGCAGCCGGGGGACTGGCGGTGCCCTGTCCTACAATGAGCAGTTCTTC. Residues: CASSRGTGGALSYNEQFF.

The table lists this clone with a count of one. This sequence joins TRBV19 and TRBJ1-5; D gene unclear. This CDR3 region has 13 residues. The germline V gene has CDR1 LNHDA and CDR2 SQIVND (reference sequence). V was pared by 6 bases and J by 5 bases, with 11 bases between. The CDR3 reads CASSQNAYQPQHF. For the CDR3, the DNA is TGTGCCAGTAGCCAGAATGCCTATCAGCCCCAGCATTTT.

The chain couples TRBV5-6 to TRBJ2-7, with D perhaps TRBD1 (6 bases). Trimming removed 6 bases from V and 0 bases from J, with 19 bases in between. This CDR3 comprises 16 residues. Germline CDR1 and CDR2: SGHDT and YYEEEE. The CDR3 region has the DNA TGTGCCAGCAACGGAGTTCCCAGGGGCCACTCCTACGAGCAGTACTTC. This translates into CASNGVPRGHSYEQYF.

This clone occurred once. The chain has TRBV5-1 and TRBJ2-6; D is unresolved. The CDR3 contains 17 residues. The V gene's germline CDR1 is SGHRS and CDR2 YFSETQ. V was shortened by 0 bases and J by 0 bases, with 10 bases between the two germline ends. The CDR3: CASSLVQASSGANVLTF. In DNA form, the CDR3 reads TGCGCCAGCAGCTTGGTTCAGGCAAGCTCTGGGGCCAACGTCCTGACTTTC.

Comments on this clone: Relative to the germline gene, one junction end is altered; a read error may explain this. The genes are TRBV6-1 and TRBJ2-3; D not certain. This CDR3 is built from 12 residues. CDR1 MNHNS and CDR2 SASEGT come from the germline V gene. The CDR3 spells CASTEVSTTQYF. The CDR3 bases are TGTGCCAGCACTGAAGTGAGTACGACGCAGTATTTT.

The chain recombines TRBV12-5 with TRBJ1-1; D possibly corresponds to TRBD1 (5 bases). Germline V gene data show CDR1 as LGHNT and CDR2 as FRNRAP. The CDR3 is 11 amino acids. V gave up 3 bases and J gave up 7 bases, with 6 bases separating them. Here the CDR3 reads CASGFDSEAFF. In DNA form, the CDR3 reads TGTGCTAGTGGTTTTGACAGTGAAGCTTTCTTT.